This TCR beta chain comes out of a study of blood T cells in healthy people across ages (dated by TCRdb to between 2015 and 2017). As for the study more broadly: In model experiments, template switching captured about one uniquely barcoded TCR beta cDNA molecule for every two T cells. Donors of different ages were randomly distributed across sequencing lanes to avoid experimental bias. The donors were split into four age groups: young (average around 15 years), middle-aged (39), aged (about 56) and long-lived (roughly 77). Two additional independent replicas of 1 million unique cDNA reads from the same blood draw were analyzed for two donors (one aged 18 to 29 and one aged 80 or older). The study measured age-related changes in TCR beta repertoire diversity using deep sequencing normalized with unique cDNA molecular identifiers. The investigation overall reported the following: Compared with the aged group, more naive CD4+ T cells, fewer expanded clones and increased TCR diversity were shown by the long-lived group, suggesting age selection. Conclusive comparison of naive and antigen-experienced compartments was prevented by the profiling of bulk unsorted PBMCs. Donor CMV infection status was unknown, potentially confounding age-related changes in expanded clonotypes. A strong correlation was found between observed TCR beta diversity and the percentage of naive T cells measured by flow cytometry. Observed TCR beta diversity per million T cells fell roughly linearly with age, and a significant reduction was already apparent by age around 40. Estimates of total diversity based on one million sequenced T cells were considered lower bounds and underestimates.

Trimmed from V: 5 bases; trimmed from J: 3 bases; junction bases lacking a gene match: 10. Inclusive of the bounding cysteine and phenylalanine, the CDR3 is 18 residues long. Solely the CDR3 DNA is kept, with 54 bases framed from the first base. CDR1 MNHEY and CDR2 SVGEGT were looked up in the germline V gene. The sample holds a few counts of this clonotype. It lacks a known antigen. Base qualities are not provided; no much larger clone lies one nucleotide away. The donors were 40 or so Caucasian individuals from Russia, aged roughly 6 to 100 years, who were systemically healthy. About 9.6 milliliters of peripheral blood were collected from each donor into EDTA-treated Vacutainer tubes. Ficoll-Paque density-gradient centrifugation was used to isolate PBMCs, with at least 6.5 million obtained per sample. Trizol reagent was used to extract total RNA from PBMCs, with at least 6 micrograms per sample. For every donor, an aliquot of PBMCs went through flow cytometry to measure the percentages of naive CD45RAhigh/CD27high T cells.

To prepare the library, 5' RACE was applied. The run used an Illumina HiSeq 2500. The second PCR ran for roughly 6 to 11 cycles and used a J-beta primer mix along with a sample-barcoded 5' primer. A template-switch 5' adaptor carrying 12 random nucleotides introduced a unique molecular identifier onto each TCR beta cDNA molecule. Each sample yielded at least 2.5 million CDR3-containing paired-end reads. All of the RNA was converted into first-strand cDNA using the Mint cDNA synthesis kit, with a TRBC-specific oligonucleotide serving as the primer. After uracil-DNA glycosylase treatment, a first 18-cycle PCR used universal primers M1SS and BC2_uni_R on all cDNA. As for the authors' bioinformatics: For normalization, 1 million high-quality reads, each with a distinct molecular identifier, were randomly selected from each sample. Reads with shared molecular identifiers were discarded instead of being binned into consensus sequences. MiTCR, with a Q25 quality threshold and the strictest error-elimination algorithm, was used for CDR3 identification, clonotype clustering and error correction. A nonparametric unseen species model with Euler transformation was used to estimate lower-bound total TCR beta diversity. TCRdb ran its own pipeline on the public reads, namely fastp trimming at Q25 and MiXCR clone calling, and kept in-frame beta chains. Every distinct CDR3 protein forms one entry, paired with its most common genes and DNA. Clone size and V and J calls follow TCRdb, not the original study. The sample table shows about 1.7 million distinct CDR3 sequences, and 28% are seen once. Of the sample, over 7% is held by the ten largest clones.

The clonotype comes from a young woman in good health. Sequenced material: blood. The V gene is TRBV6-2 or TRBV6-3 and the J gene is TRBJ2-1; 13 middle bases align to TRBD2. In nucleotides, the sequence is TGTGCCAGCAGTCCCGGTCCACTAGCGGGAGGGTACTACAATGAGCAGTTCTTC. The translation is CASSPGPLAGGYYNEQFF.